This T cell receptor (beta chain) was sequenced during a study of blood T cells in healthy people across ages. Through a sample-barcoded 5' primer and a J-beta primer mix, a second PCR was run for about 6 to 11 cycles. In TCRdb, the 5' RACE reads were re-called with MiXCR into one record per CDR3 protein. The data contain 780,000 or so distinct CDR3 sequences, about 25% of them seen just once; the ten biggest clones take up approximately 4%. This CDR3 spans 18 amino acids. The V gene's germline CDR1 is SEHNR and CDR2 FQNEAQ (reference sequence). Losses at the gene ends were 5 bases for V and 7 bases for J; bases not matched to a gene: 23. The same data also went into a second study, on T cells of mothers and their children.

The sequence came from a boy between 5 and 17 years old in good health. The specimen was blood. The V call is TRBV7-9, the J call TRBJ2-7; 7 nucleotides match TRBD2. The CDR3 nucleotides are TGTGCCAGCAGCATGCCCATCATAACTAGCGACCCCGGCGGAGAGCAGTACTTC. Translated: CASSMPIITSDPGGEQYF.